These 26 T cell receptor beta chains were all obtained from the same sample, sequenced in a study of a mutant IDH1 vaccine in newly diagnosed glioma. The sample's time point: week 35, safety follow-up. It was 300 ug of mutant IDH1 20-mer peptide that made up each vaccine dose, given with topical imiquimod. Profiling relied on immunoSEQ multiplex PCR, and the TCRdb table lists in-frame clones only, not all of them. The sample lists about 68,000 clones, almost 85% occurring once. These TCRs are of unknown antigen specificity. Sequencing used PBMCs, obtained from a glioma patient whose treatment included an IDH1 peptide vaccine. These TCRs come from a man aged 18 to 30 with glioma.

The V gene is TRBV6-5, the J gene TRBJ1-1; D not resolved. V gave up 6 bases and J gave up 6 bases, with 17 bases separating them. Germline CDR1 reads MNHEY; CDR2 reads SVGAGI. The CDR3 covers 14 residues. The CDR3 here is CASSPGLIGAEAFF. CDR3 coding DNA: TGTGCCAGCAGCCCTGGACTGATCGGCGCTGAAGCTTTCTTT.

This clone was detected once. This CDR3 is CASSRGREETQYF. CDR3 sequence (DNA): TGTGCCAGCAGCCGGGGTAGGGAAGAGACCCAGTACTTC. The chain employs TRBV6-5 and TRBJ2-5, with D tentatively TRBD2 (5 bases). Trimming removed 6 bases from V and 3 bases from J, with 11 bases in between. The germline CDR1 and CDR2 sequences are MNHEY and SVGAGI. CDR3 length equals 13 residues.

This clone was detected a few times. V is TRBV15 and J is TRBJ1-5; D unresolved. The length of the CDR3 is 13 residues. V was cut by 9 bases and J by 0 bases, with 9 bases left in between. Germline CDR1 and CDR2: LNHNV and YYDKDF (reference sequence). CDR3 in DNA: TGTGCCACTAGGAGGAATAGCAATCAGCCCCAGCATTTT. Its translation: CATRRNSNQPQHF.

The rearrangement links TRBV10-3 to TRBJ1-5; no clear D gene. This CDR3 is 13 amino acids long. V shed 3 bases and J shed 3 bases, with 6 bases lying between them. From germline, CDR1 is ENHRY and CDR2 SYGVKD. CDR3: CAISEQINQPQHF. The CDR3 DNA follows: TGTGCCATCAGTGAACAGATCAATCAGCCCCAGCATTTT.

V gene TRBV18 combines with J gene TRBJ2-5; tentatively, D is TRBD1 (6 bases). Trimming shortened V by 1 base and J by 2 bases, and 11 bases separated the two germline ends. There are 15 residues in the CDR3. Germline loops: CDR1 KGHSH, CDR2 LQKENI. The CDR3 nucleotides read TGTGCCAGCTCACCACTCAGGACAGAACAAGAGACCCAGTACTTC. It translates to CASSPLRTEQETQYF.

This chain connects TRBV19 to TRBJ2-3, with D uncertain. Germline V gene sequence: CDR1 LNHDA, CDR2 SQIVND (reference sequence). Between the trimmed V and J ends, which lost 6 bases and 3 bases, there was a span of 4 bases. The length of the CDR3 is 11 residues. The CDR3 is CASRTTDTQYF. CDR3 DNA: TGTGCCAGTAGGACTACAGATACGCAGTATTTT.

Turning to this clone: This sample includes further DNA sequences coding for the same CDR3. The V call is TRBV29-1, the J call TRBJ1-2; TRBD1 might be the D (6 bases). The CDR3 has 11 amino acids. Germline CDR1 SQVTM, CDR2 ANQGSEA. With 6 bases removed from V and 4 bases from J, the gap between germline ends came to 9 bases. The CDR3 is CSVATGYGYTF. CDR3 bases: TGCAGCGTGGCGACAGGCTATGGCTACACCTTC.

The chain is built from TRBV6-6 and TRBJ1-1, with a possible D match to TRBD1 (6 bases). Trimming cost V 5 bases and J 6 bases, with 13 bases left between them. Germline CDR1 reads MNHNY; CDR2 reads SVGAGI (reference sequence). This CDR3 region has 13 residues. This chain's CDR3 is CASSPTGLPEAFF. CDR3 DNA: TGTGCCAGCAGTCCAACAGGGTTGCCTGAAGCTTTCTTT.

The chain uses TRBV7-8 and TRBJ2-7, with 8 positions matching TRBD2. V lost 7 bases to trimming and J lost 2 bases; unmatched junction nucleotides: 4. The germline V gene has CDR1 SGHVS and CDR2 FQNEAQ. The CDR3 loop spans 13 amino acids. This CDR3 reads CASTIAGTYEQYF. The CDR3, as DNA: TGTGCCAGCACCATAGCGGGAACCTACGAGCAGTACTTC.

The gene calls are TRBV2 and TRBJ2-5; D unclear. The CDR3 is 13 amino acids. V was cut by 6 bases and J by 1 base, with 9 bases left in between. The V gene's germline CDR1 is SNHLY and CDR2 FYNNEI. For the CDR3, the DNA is TGTGCCAGCAGGCGTTCTTTCCAAGAGACCCAGTACTTC. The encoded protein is CASRRSFQETQYF.

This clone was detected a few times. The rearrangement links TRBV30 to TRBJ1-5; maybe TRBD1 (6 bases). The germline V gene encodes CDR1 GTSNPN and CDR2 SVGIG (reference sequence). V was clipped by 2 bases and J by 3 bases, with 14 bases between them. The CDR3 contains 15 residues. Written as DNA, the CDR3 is TGTGCCTGGAGTCCCGGGACAACTTACAATCAGCCCCAGCATTTT. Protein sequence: CAWSPGTTYNQPQHF.

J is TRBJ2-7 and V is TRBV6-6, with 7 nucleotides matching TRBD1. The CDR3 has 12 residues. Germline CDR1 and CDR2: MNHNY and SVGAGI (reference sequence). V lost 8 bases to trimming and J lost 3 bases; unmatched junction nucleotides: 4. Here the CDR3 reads CASQTGIYEQYF. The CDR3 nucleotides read TGTGCCAGCCAGACAGGGATCTACGAGCAGTACTTC.

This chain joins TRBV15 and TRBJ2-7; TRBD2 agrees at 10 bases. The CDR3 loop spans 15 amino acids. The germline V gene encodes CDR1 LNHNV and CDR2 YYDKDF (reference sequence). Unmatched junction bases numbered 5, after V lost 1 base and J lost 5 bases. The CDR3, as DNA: TGTGCCACCAGCAGAGCTAGCGGGAGCAGGCACGAGCAGTACTTC. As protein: CATSRASGSRHEQYF.

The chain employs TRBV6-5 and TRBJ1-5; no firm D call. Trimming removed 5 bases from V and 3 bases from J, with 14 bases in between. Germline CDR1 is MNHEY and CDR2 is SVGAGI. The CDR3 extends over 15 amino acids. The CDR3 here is CASSIGPRANQPQHF. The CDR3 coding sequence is TGTGCCAGCAGTATCGGGCCAAGGGCCAATCAGCCCCAGCATTTT.

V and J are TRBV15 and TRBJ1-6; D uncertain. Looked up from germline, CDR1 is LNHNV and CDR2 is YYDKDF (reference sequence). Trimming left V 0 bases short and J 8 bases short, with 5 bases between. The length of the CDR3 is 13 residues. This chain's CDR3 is CATSRDGDSPLHF. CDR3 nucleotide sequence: TGTGCCACCAGCAGAGATGGCGATTCACCCCTCCACTTT. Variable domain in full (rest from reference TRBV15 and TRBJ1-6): DAMVIQNPRYQVTQFGKPVTLSCSQTLNHNVMYWYQQKSSQAPKLLFHYYDKDFNNEADTPDNFQSRRPNTSFCFLDIRSPGLGDTAMYLCATSRDGDSPLHFGNGTRLTVT.

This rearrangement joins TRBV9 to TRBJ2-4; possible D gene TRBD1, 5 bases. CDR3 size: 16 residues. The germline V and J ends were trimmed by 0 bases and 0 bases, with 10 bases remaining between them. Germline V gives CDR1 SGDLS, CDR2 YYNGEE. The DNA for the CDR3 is TGTGCCAGCAGCGTAGGCAGGGTACTAGCCAAAAACATTCAGTACTTC. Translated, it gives CASSVGRVLAKNIQYF.

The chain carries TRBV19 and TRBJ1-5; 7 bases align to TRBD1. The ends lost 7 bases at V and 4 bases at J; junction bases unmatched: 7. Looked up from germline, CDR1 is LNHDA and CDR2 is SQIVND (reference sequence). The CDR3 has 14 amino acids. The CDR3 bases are TGTGCCAGTAATAGGGGGCTCCCGAATCAGCCCCAGCATTTT. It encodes CASNRGLPNQPQHF.

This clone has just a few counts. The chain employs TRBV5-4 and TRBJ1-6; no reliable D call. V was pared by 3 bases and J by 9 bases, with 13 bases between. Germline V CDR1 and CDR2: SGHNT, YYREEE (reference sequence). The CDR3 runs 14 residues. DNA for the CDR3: TGTGCCAGCAGCTCTGACGAGGTTTTTTCACCCCTCCACTTT. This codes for CASSSDEVFSPLHF.

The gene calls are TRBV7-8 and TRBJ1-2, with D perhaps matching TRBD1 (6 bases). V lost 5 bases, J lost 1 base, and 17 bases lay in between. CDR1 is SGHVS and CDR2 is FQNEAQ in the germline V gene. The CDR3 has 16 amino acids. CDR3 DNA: TGTGCCAGCAGCCCATCCCAGGGGCGGATTAACTATGGCTACACCTTC. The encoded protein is CASSPSQGRINYGYTF. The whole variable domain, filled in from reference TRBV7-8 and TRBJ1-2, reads GAGVSQSPRYKVAKRGQDVALRCDPISGHVSLFWYQQALGQGPEFLTYFQNEAQLDKSGLPSDRFFAERPEGSVSTLKIQRTQQEDSAVYLCASSPSQGRINYGYTFGSGTRLTVV.

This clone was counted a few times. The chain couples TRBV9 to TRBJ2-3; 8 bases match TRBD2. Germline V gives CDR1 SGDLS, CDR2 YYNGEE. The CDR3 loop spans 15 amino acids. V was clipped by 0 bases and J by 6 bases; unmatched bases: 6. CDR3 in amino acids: CASSVVSGIGDTQYF. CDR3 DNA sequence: TGTGCCAGCAGCGTAGTTAGCGGGATAGGGGATACGCAGTATTTT.

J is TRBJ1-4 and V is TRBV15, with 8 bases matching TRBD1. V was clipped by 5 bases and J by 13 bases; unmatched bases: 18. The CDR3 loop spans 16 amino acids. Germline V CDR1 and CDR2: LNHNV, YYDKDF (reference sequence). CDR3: CATSLRRAGGIRRLFF. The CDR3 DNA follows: TGTGCCACCAGCCTAAGGCGAGCAGGGGGCATAAGGAGACTGTTTTTT.

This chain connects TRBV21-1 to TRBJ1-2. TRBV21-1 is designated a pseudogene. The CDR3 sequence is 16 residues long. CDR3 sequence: CASSKGVRGGDYGYTF. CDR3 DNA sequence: TGTGCCAGCAGCAAAGGGGTTCGGGGGGGGGACTATGGCTACACCTTC.

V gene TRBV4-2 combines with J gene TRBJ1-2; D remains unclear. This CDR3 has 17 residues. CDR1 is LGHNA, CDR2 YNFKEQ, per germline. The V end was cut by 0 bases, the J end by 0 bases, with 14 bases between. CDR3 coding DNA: TGTGCCAGCAGCCAAGAAGGTTTGAAGGTGGCTAACTATGGCTACACCTTC. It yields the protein CASSQEGLKVANYGYTF.

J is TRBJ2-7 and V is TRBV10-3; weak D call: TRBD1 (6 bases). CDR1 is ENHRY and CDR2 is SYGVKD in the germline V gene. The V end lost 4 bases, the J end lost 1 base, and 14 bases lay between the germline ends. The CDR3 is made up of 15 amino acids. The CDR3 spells CAISAPGDLSYEQYF. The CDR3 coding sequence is TGTGCCATCAGTGCCCCAGGGGATTTGTCCTACGAGCAGTACTTC.

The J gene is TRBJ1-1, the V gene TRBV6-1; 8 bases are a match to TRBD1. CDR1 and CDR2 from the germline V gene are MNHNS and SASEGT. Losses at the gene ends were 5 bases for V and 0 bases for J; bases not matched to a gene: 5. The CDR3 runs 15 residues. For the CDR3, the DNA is TGTGCCAGCAGTAAGGGGGACAGGATGAACACTGAAGCTTTCTTT. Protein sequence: CASSKGDRMNTEAFF.

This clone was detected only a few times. This CDR3 reads CASSPATPRGYEQYF. CDR3 nucleotide sequence: TGTGCCAGTAGCCCTGCTACACCCAGGGGCTACGAGCAGTACTTC. This sequence joins TRBV19 and TRBJ2-7, with D possibly matching TRBD1 (6 bases). Germline CDR1 is LNHDA and CDR2 is SQIVND (reference sequence). The CDR3 consists of 15 residues. Trimming shortened V by 6 bases and J by 3 bases, and 18 bases separated the two germline ends. Full variable domain (remainder filled in from reference TRBV19 and TRBJ2-7): DGGITQSPKYLFRKEGQNVTLSCEQNLNHDAMYWYRQDPGQGLRLIYYSQIVNDFQKGDIAEGYSVSREKKESFPLTVTSAQKNPTAFYLCASSPATPRGYEQYFGPGTRLTVT.